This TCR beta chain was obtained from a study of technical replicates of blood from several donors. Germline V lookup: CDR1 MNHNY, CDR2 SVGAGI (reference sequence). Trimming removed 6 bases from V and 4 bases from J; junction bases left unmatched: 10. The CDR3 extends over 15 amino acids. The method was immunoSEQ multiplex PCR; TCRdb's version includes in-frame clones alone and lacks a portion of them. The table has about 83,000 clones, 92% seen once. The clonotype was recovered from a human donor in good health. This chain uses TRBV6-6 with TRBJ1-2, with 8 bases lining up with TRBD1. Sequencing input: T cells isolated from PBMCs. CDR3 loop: CASSAPRDRLYGYTF. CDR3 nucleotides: TGTGCCAGCAGCGCGCCCCGGGACAGGCTCTATGGCTACACCTTC.